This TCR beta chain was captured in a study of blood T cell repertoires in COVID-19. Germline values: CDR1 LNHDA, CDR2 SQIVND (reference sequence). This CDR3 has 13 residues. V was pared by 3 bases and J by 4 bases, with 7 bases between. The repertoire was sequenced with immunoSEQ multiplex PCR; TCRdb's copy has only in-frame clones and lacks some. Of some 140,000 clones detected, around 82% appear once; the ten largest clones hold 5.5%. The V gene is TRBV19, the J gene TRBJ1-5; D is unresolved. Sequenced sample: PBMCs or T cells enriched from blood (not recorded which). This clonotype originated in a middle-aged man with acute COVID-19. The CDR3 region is CASSINTNQPQHF. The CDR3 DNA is TGTGCCAGTAGTATCAATACTAATCAGCCCCAGCATTTT.